These 5 T cell receptor beta chains originate from one sample sequenced in a study of Tregs in tolerant kidney transplant recipients. Libraries were prepared by immunoSEQ multiplex PCR; TCRdb keeps only in-frame clonotypes and omits some of them. The sample carries 90,000 to 150,000 clones, around nine tenths recorded once. Sequencing was carried out using CD4+ T cells from blood. Receptor source: a human donor in good health.

This chain uses TRBV27 with TRBJ1-5; TRBD1 matches 7 bases. V lost 5 bases to trimming and J lost 4 bases; unmatched junction nucleotides: 2. Germline CDR1 reads MNHEY; CDR2 reads SMNVEV (reference sequence). This CDR3 has 13 amino acids. CDR3 DNA: TGTGCCAGCAGTCTCAGGGGGAATCAGCCCCAGCATTTT. Translated, it gives CASSLRGNQPQHF.

The chain is built from TRBV15 and TRBJ1-1; D is uncertain. This CDR3 spans 14 amino acids. Deletions cut 2 bases from V and 0 bases from J, with 7 bases between. Germline V CDR1 and CDR2: LNHNV, YYDKDF (reference sequence). The CDR3, as DNA: TGTGCCACCAGCAGAAAGGAAATGAACACTGAAGCTTTCTTT. This codes for CATSRKEMNTEAFF.

DNA for the CDR3: TGTGCCAGCAGTGTACCGGGACAGGGGGCTTGGAGCAATCAGCCCCAGCATTTT. Protein: CASSVPGQGAWSNQPQHF. The chain carries TRBV2 and TRBJ1-5, with 12 bases that match TRBD1. V was clipped by 4 bases and J by 1 base; unmatched bases: 8. CDR1 and CDR2 (germline): SNHLY, FYNNEI. The CDR3 is made up of 18 amino acids.

The chain links TRBV9 to TRBJ2-7, with D hard to call. The CDR3 totals 15 residues. Trimming shortened V by 0 bases and J by 5 bases, and 15 bases separated the two germline ends. Germline V gives CDR1 SGDLS, CDR2 YYNGEE. CDR3 sequence reads: CASSVGGGTVHEQYF. CDR3 in DNA: TGTGCCAGCAGCGTAGGTGGCGGAACCGTCCACGAGCAGTACTTC.

The chain links TRBV5-1 to TRBJ1-1; tentatively, D is TRBD1 (6 bases). V was trimmed by 5 bases and J by 3 bases, leaving 17 bases between them. Per the germline V gene, CDR1 is SGHRS and CDR2 is YFSETQ. CDR3 length equals 15 residues. The CDR3 sequence: CASRGTTLGYTEAFF. As DNA, the CDR3 is TGCGCCAGCAGGGGGACAACTCTGGGATACACTGAAGCTTTCTTT. The full variable domain, rest sourced from reference TRBV5-1 and TRBJ1-1, is KAGVTQTPRYLIKTRGQQVTLSCSPISGHRSVSWYQQTPGQGLQFLFEYFSETQRNKGNFPGRFSGRQFSNSRSEMNVSTLELGDSALYLCASRGTTLGYTEAFFGQGTRLTVV.